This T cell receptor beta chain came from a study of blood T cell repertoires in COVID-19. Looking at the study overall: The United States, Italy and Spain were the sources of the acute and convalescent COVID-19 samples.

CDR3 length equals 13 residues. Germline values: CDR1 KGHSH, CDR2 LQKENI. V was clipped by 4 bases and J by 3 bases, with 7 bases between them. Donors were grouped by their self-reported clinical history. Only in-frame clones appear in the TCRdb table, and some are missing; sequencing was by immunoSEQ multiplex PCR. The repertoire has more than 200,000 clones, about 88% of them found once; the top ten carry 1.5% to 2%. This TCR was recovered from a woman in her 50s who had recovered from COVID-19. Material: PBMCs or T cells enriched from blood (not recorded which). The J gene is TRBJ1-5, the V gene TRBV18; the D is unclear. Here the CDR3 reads CASSREANQPQHF. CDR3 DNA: TGTGCCAGCTCACGGGAGGCCAATCAGCCCCAGCATTTT.